This TCR beta chain was observed in a study of human CD8 memory T cell subsets. Study-level points and caveats: Exclusively the beta chains of the T cell receptor underwent sequencing in this study. Going by Chao1 estimates, stem-like memory T cells seemed to be more diverse than precursor exhausted T cells. Only a minimal degree of mutual overlap characterized stem-like memory and precursor exhausted T cell repertoires.

Germline V gene sequence: CDR1 SEHNR, CDR2 FQNEAQ (reference sequence). This CDR3 has 13 amino acids. As to this clonotype: Its target is unknown.

Generation of TCR beta libraries used UMI-labeled 5' RACE. TCRdb reanalyzed the 5' RACE reads and collapses them to one entry per CDR3 protein, without DNA. This repertoire includes under 6,000 distinct CDR3 sequences. A negative magnetic separation step was used to enrich total CD8+ T cells. V gene TRBV7-9 combines with J gene TRBJ2-7; as DNA is missing, the TRBD1 call by TCRdb cannot be tested. The origin of this receptor is a human donor in good health. Sequenced material: CD8+ effector memory T cells (TEM) sorted from PBMCs. Subset here: effector memory CD8 T cells, CCR7- CD45RO+ CD95+. The CDR3 is CASSPGQTYEQYF.